This T cell receptor beta chain originates from a study of post-analysis software for immune sequencing data. Study-level background: Relapsing-remitting, secondary progressive and progressive-relapsing forms made up the multiple sclerosis disease courses. Overall study findings and caveats: Elevated frequency relative to controls characterized several TRBV segments in patients, TRBV5-6, TRBV5-1 and TRBV20-1 among them. Samples made in the same batch grouped tightly together by F measure.

The TCR beta cDNA libraries contained unique molecular identifiers. TCRdb reanalysed the PCR reads using MiXCR and keeps one entry per CDR3 protein. The sample includes about 200,000 distinct CDR3 sequences, 29% seen only once; the top ten take around 3.2%. CDR1 and CDR2 (germline): SEHNR, FQNEAQ (reference sequence). Germline trimming cut 2 bases from V and 6 bases from J; bases unmatched to any gene: 5. This CDR3 region has 15 residues. As to this clonotype: The antigen is undetermined.

The chain has TRBV7-9 and TRBJ1-5, with TRBD1 identical over 9 bases. Sequenced material: blood. This clonotype originated in a girl younger than 18 with multiple sclerosis. The CDR3 DNA reads as TGTGCCAGCAGCTTAACGGGACAGGGCTCTCAGCCCCAGCATTTT. As protein: CASSLTGQGSQPQHF.